One T cell receptor (beta chain) is described in this entry. The antigen is not known. This sample stems from a study of T cell clusters in autoimmune cytopenias. This CDR3 contains 15 residues. Germline lookup yields CDR1 MDHEN and CDR2 SYDVKM. TRB was amplified by touch-down multiplex PCR, primer pools A and B combined. TCRdb re-analyzed the multiplex PCR reads; it lists each CDR3 protein once, without DNA. The sample totals about 5,000 distinct CDR3 sequences; its top ten clones hold 45% to 65%. TRB amplification used around 0.25 ug of peripheral blood genomic DNA. Study-level points and caveats: Primary autoimmune cytopenia patients appeared to lack physiological T cell clusters present in healthy donors.

Separately, the same data were catalogued under a study of T cell repertoires in aging, cancer and after chemotherapy. Per that paper: Chronic lymphocytic leukemia patients on fludarabine- or bendamustine-based regimens gave paired samples before and after chemotherapy.

The TCR was taken from a human donor with chronic lymphocytic leukemia. The donor label of this sample is uncertain. J is TRBJ1-5 and V is TRBV28; TCRdb lists TRBD1, though no DNA is available to test this call. The sequenced sample was peripheral blood. The CDR3: CASSFRYRDAQPQHF.